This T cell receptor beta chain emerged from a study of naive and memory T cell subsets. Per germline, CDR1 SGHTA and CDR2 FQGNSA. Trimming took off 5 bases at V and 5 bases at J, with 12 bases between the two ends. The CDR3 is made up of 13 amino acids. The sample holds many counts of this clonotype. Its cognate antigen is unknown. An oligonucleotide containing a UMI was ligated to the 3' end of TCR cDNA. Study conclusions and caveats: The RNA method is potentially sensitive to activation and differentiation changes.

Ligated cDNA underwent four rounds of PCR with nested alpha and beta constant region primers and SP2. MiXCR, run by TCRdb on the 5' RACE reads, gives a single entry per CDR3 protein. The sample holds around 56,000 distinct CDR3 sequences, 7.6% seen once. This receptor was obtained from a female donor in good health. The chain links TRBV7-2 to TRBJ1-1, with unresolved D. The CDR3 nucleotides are TGTGCCAGCAGCCGCACCCTCGGTACTGAAGCTTTCTTT. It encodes CASSRTLGTEAFF.